The 10 T cell receptor beta chains in this list originate from one sample, sequenced in a study of T cells after posttransplantation cyclophosphamide. Produced via immunoSEQ multiplex PCR; TCRdb's table is partial and in-frame only. This sample has roughly 11,000 clones, with 90% to 95% found just once. Cyclophosphamide on days +3 and +4 followed busulfan-fludarabine conditioning and a marrow graft. Sequenced here: PBMCs, sampled after allogeneic stem cell transplant with posttransplant cyclophosphamide. These receptors were collected from a female patient between 30 and 45 years old who received an allogeneic stem cell transplant from an unrelated donor, was CMV-positive, and had no GVHD. Among the T cells, some may be from the graft donor.

The rearrangement uses TRBV29-1 and TRBJ1-1, with 9 positions matching TRBD1. CDR3 length equals 15 residues. J gave up 0 bases and V 6 bases, and 8 bases lay outside the gene matches. CDR1 and CDR2 (germline): SQVTM, ANQGSEA. CDR3 sequence (DNA): TGCAGCGTACCGGGACAGGGAAGCTTGAACACTGAAGCTTTCTTT. It is translated as CSVPGQGSLNTEAFF.

The chain recombines TRBV20-1 with TRBJ1-1; D not certain. CDR3 length: 11 amino acids. Germline V gives CDR1 DFQATT, CDR2 SNEGSKA (reference sequence). Trimming removed 5 bases from V and 5 bases from J, with 9 bases in between. The CDR3 spells CSAWWATEAFF. The CDR3 nucleotides are TGCAGTGCTTGGTGGGCAACTGAAGCTTTCTTT.

This clone was detected once. The V gene is TRBV9, the J gene TRBJ2-3, with D maybe TRBD2 (5 bases). Germline CDR1 and CDR2: SGDLS and YYNGEE. Trimming shortened V by 0 bases and J by 6 bases, and 17 bases separated the two germline ends. The CDR3 is 16 residues long. CDR3: CASSVDPRTPLDTQYF. The CDR3 nucleotides are TGTGCCAGCAGCGTAGACCCTCGGACTCCACTGGATACGCAGTATTTT. Supplemented by reference TRBV9 and TRBJ2-3, the full variable domain reads DSGVTQTPKHLITATGQRVTLRCSPRSGDLSVYWYQQSLDQGLQFLIQYYNGEERAKGNILERFSAQQFPDLHSELNLSSLELGDSALYFCASSVDPRTPLDTQYFGPGTRLTVL.

This chain joins TRBV29-1 and TRBJ2-5, with D perhaps TRBD2 (6 bases). Germline V gene data show CDR1 as SQVTM and CDR2 as ANQGSEA. CDR3 length: 13 residues. Trimming cost V 1 base and J 5 bases, with 11 bases left between them. Written as DNA, the CDR3 is TGCAGCGTTGAAGCGGGAGCTGGTGAGACCCAGTACTTC. Translation gives CSVEAGAGETQYF.

The CDR3 DNA reads TGTGCCAGCAGGCGAAACTACGAGCAGTACTTC. The encoded protein is CASRRNYEQYF. J is TRBJ2-7 and V is TRBV27; no firm D call. The CDR3 length is 11 residues. V dropped 6 bases and J dropped 3 bases, with 6 bases sitting between them. Germline V gene data show CDR1 as MNHEY and CDR2 as SMNVEV (reference sequence).

The chain couples TRBV5-6 to TRBJ2-7; D may be TRBD1 (6 bases). The CDR3 spans 16 residues. Trimming took 0 bases from V and 0 from J, leaving 13 bases between them. Looked up from germline, CDR1 is SGHDT and CDR2 is YYEEEE. The CDR3, as DNA: TGTGCCAGCAGCTTGGATGGACAGCCCCGCTCCTACGAGCAGTACTTC. The encoded protein is CASSLDGQPRSYEQYF.

The V gene is TRBV2, the J gene TRBJ2-3; TRBD2 aligns across 7 bases. The CDR3 contains 15 residues. The V segment lost 2 bases and the J segment 1 base; nucleotides outside the gene matches: 3. Germline loops: CDR1 SNHLY, CDR2 FYNNEI. The CDR3 nucleotides are TGTGCCAGCAGTGAATTGGCGGGGGGCACAGATACGCAGTATTTT. It encodes CASSELAGGTDTQYF.

This sequence joins TRBV20-1 and TRBJ1-2; D unresolved. This CDR3 spans 11 amino acids. The V end was cut by 2 bases, the J end by 10 bases, with 11 bases between. Germline V gene data show CDR1 as DFQATT and CDR2 as SNEGSKA (reference sequence). The CDR3 protein is CSARFPQLYTF. As DNA, the CDR3 is TGCAGTGCTAGATTTCCACAGCTCTACACCTTC.

J is TRBJ2-2 and V is TRBV6-5; 7 nucleotides match TRBD1. V lost 5 bases, J lost 7 bases, and 7 bases stayed unmatched. CDR3 size: 14 residues. Germline V gene data show CDR1 as MNHEY and CDR2 as SVGAGI. The CDR3: CASSRDRLIGELFF. The CDR3 nucleotides read TGTGCCAGCAGTCGGGACAGATTGATCGGGGAGCTGTTTTTT.

The chain employs TRBV18 and TRBJ1-2; D may be TRBD1 (6 bases). The length of the CDR3 is 18 residues. V shed 3 bases and J shed 3 bases, with 23 bases lying between them. Per the germline V gene, CDR1 is KGHSH and CDR2 is LQKENI. CDR3 sequence: CASSPGASRTGWDYGYTF. The DNA of the CDR3 is TGTGCCAGCTCACCGGGGGCATCACGAACCGGGTGGGACTATGGCTACACCTTC.